Listed here is a single T cell receptor beta chain. Its antigen target is currently unknown. No base qualities exist here, and no much larger clone lies one base off it. This record belongs to a study of blood T cell repertoires in COVID-19 (dated by TCRdb to between 2020 and 2021). Concerning the study at large: Collaborator samples came from the United States, Italy and Spain and covered acute and convalescent phases of COVID-19. The material from the prospective study consisted of cDNA or gDNA derived from T cells, B-cell-depleted T cells, or PBMCs. Subjects who had been exposed to COVID-19, were actively infected with it, or had recovered from it provided the deeply sampled blood TCRbeta repertoires that made up the dataset. The repertoires were released in a freely available public database meant as a resource for research on the immune response to SARS-CoV-2. Samples were obtained from the ongoing ImmuneRACE study (first 160 participants) and from about 1,300 subjects provided by 6 global collaborators. Nearly every sample came with metadata listing a de-identified subject ID, COVID-19 status, age in years and sex. Where HLA class I and class II types were available, the types were taken from metadata supplied by the sample provider, not from assay-based typing. The paper as a whole reports these results and caveats: The quantity of clinical and demographic metadata differed by source and by participant and was supplied without curation.

Whole blood was collected in K2EDTA tubes by collaborating institutions according to the institutions' own protocols. For TCRbeta analysis, collaborators shipped samples as frozen whole blood, isolated PBMCs, or DNA extracted from either of those sample types. TCRbeta CDR3 regions were amplified from genomic DNA by means of the immunoSEQ Assay, a bias-controlled multiplex PCR. From the authors' description of their analysis: Nucleated cell counts per sample were estimated from amplification of reference gene primers within the assay. Sequence reads were collapsed and filtered to measure the absolute abundance of every unique TCRbeta CDR3 rearrangement. Productive Simpson clonality was computed per sample as the square root of Simpson's diversity index over productive rearrangements. TCRdb stores this immuneACCESS table with in-frame sequences only. Part of the clones is absent; in the studies checked, under half of the shortfall reflects unresolved V genes, and no reason is known for the rest. From that table come the V and J calls and clone size; the DNA was used to work out D and trimming. The sample data list about 58,000 clones, and around 87% of these were observed just once. The ten largest clonotypes hold 7.4% of the sample.

Counted from cysteine to phenylalanine, this CDR3 has 12 amino acids. Kept here is only the CDR3 DNA, which spans 36 bases and is read in frame from base 1. In the germline V gene (reference sequence), CDR1 corresponds to LNHDA and CDR2 to SQIVND. Trimming at the junction amounts to 3 bases on V and 3 bases on J, and the germline ends lie 5 bases apart. The TCR was taken from a human donor with active COVID-19. The donor label of this sample is uncertain. The sequencing sample was made of peripheral blood. The rearrangement combines TRBV19 with TRBJ1-1, with the D gene not confidently named. Here is the DNA: TGTGCCAGTAGTATGGAGGACACTGAAGCTTTCTTT. Protein translation: CASSMEDTEAFF.